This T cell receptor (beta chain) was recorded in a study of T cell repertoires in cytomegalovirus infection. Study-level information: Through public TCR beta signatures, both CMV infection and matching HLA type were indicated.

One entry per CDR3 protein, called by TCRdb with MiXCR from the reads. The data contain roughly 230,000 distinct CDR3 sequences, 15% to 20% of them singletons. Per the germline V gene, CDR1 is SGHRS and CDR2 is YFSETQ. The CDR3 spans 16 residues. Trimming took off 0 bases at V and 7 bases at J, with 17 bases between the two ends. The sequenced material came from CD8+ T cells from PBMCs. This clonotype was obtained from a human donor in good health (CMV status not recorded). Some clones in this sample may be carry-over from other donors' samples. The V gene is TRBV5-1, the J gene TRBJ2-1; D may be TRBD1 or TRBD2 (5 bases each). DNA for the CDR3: TGCGCCAGCAGCTTGGGAGCTTGGGGGAAGGCAAATGAGCAGTTCTTC. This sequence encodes CASSLGAWGKANEQFF.